What follows are 24 T cell receptor beta chains derived from one specimen sequenced in a study of blood T cell repertoires in COVID-19. Profiled with immunoSEQ multiplex PCR; TCRdb holds only in-frame clones, not every one. This table has fewer than 25,000 clones, 81% appearing once. Sequenced material: peripheral blood. The origin of the receptors is a man in his 70s with acute or convalescent COVID-19.

The CDR3 bases are TGTGCCAGCTCACCCCTGACAGGGGCGCTGAACACTGAAGCTTTCTTT. Translation: CASSPLTGALNTEAFF. The rearrangement joins TRBV18 to TRBJ1-1; TRBD1 matches at 8 bases. The germline V gene encodes CDR1 KGHSH and CDR2 LQKENI. Germline trimming cut 3 bases from V and 0 bases from J; bases unmatched to any gene: 6. The CDR3 is 16 residues long.

The chain couples TRBV6-5 to TRBJ2-7; 11 nucleotides match TRBD2. Germline CDR1 and CDR2: MNHEY and SVGAGI. This CDR3 spans 12 amino acids. V was clipped by 10 bases and J by 3 bases; unmatched bases: 2. This CDR3 is CATGLAVYEQYF. CDR3 DNA: TGTGCCACGGGACTAGCGGTCTACGAGCAGTACTTC.

This chain uses TRBV29-1 with TRBJ1-2; 7 bases are a match to TRBD1. The V and J ends lost 6 bases and 2 bases, in that order; junction bases with no gene match: 6. This CDR3 has 13 amino acids. Germline V gives CDR1 SQVTM, CDR2 ANQGSEA. The CDR3 DNA is TGCAGCGTCTGGACAGGCGAGAACTATGGCTACACCTTC. Its protein is CSVWTGENYGYTF.

The chain couples TRBV9 to TRBJ2-7, with D perhaps TRBD1 (5 bases). Germline CDR1 reads SGDLS; CDR2 reads YYNGEE. The CDR3 runs to 16 residues. The V and J ends lost 0 bases and 0 bases respectively, with 13 bases between them. The chain's CDR3 is CASSVDYRSPSYEQYF. The CDR3 nucleotides are TGTGCCAGCAGCGTAGACTACAGGTCCCCCTCCTACGAGCAGTACTTC.

The chain employs TRBV6-2 or TRBV6-3 and TRBJ1-2; 7 bases align to TRBD1. The CDR3 extends over 14 amino acids. Germline lookup yields CDR1 MNHEY and CDR2 SVGEGT. Germline trimming cut 2 bases from V and 3 bases from J; bases unmatched to any gene: 3. For the CDR3, the DNA is TGTGCCAGCAGTTACACCGGACAGGACTATGGCTACACCTTC. It specifies CASSYTGQDYGYTF.

For the CDR3, the DNA is TGTGCCACTAAATTCAGACAGGAGGTAGGAGGGGAGCTGTTTTTT. Protein: CATKFRQEVGGELFF. The V and J genes are TRBV24-1 and TRBJ2-2; D possibly corresponds to TRBD1 (6 bases). The CDR3 length is 15 residues. CDR1 is KGHDR, CDR2 SFDVKD, per germline. V was shortened by 10 bases and J by 8 bases, with 22 bases between the two germline ends.

The chain combines TRBV4-1 with TRBJ1-5; no reliable D call. CDR3 length: 13 residues. Deletions cut 1 base from V and 7 bases from J, with 8 bases between. Per the germline V gene, CDR1 is MGHRA and CDR2 is YSYEKL. CDR3 protein: CASSQGPVQPQHF. CDR3 DNA: TGCGCCAGCAGCCAAGGCCCGGTGCAGCCCCAGCATTTT.

The chain is built from TRBV7-2 and TRBJ2-1; D unresolved. The CDR3 totals 12 residues. V was shortened by 5 bases and J by 10 bases, with 12 bases between the two germline ends. CDR1 and CDR2 from the germline V gene are SGHTA and FQGNSA. The DNA for the CDR3 is TGTGCCAGCAGCCCTACTAAGGCCGAGCAGTTCTTC. Translated: CASSPTKAEQFF.

The chain has TRBV18 and TRBJ2-7; possible D gene TRBD2, 5 bases. V lost 4 bases and J 3 bases, leaving 13 bases between the germline ends. Germline values: CDR1 KGHSH, CDR2 LQKENI. The CDR3 is 14 residues long. The CDR3 coding sequence is TGTGCCAGCTCACTGCCGGGGAGAGTCTACGAGCAGTACTTC. Its protein is CASSLPGRVYEQYF.

The gene calls are TRBV5-8 and TRBJ2-6; tentatively, D is TRBD1 (6 bases). The CDR3 covers 15 residues. The germline V and J ends were trimmed by 0 bases and 2 bases, with 6 bases remaining between them. The germline V gene has CDR1 SGHTS and CDR2 YDEGEE. CDR3 in DNA: TGTGCCAGCAGCTTGGAGGGGGCTGGGGCCAACGTCCTGACTTTC. Its translation is CASSLEGAGANVLTF.

The genes are TRBV7-2 and TRBJ2-7; D remains ambiguous. The CDR3 extends over 12 amino acids. Germline-derived CDR1 and CDR2 are SGHTA and FQGNSA. The V and J ends lost 4 bases and 1 base respectively, with 5 bases between them. CDR3 amino acids: CASSSLSYEQYF. In DNA form, the CDR3 reads TGTGCCAGCAGCTCTCTTTCCTACGAGCAGTACTTC.

DNA of the CDR3: TGTGCCAGCAGCTTAGGGTCGGGTCAAGAGACCCAGTACTTC. Its protein is CASSLGSGQETQYF. The V call is TRBV7-9, the J call TRBJ2-5, with no clear D. This CDR3 has 14 residues. Trimming took 1 base from V and 2 from J, leaving 8 bases between them. In germline, CDR1 is SEHNR, CDR2 FQNEAQ (reference sequence). Full variable domain (remainder filled in from reference TRBV7-9 and TRBJ2-5): DTGVSQNPRHKITKRGQNVTFRCDPISEHNRLYWYRQTLGQGPEFLTYFQNEAQLEKSRLLSDRFSAERPKGSFSTLEIQRTEQGDSAMYLCASSLGSGQETQYFGPGTRLLVL.

This chain uses TRBV5-1 with TRBJ2-2; 11 positions match TRBD1. With V trimmed by 4 bases and J by 6 bases, 2 bases remained unmatched. CDR1 and CDR2 (germline): SGHRS, YFSETQ. The CDR3 runs 14 residues. In DNA form, the CDR3 reads TGCGCCAGCAGCCTGGGACAGGGGGCCGGGGAGCTGTTTTTT. This gives the protein CASSLGQGAGELFF. Together with reference TRBV5-1 and TRBJ2-2, the CDR3 gives the full variable domain: KAGVTQTPRYLIKTRGQQVTLSCSPISGHRSVSWYQQTPGQGLQFLFEYFSETQRNKGNFPGRFSGRQFSNSRSEMNVSTLELGDSALYLCASSLGQGAGELFFGEGSRLTVL.

Worth noting for this clone: A read error may produce the germline difference seen at one junction end. V is TRBV7-3 and J is TRBJ2-3, with 11 nucleotides matching TRBD1. The CDR3 has 12 amino acids. Germline CDR1 SGHTA, CDR2 FQGTGA. CDR3 in DNA: TGTGCCAGCAGCTCGGGGACAGGGGGTACGGTTTTT. This gives the protein CASSSGTGGTVF.

The rearrangement links TRBV7-9 to TRBJ1-4, with D unclear. The V gene lost 2 bases and the J gene lost 0 bases, with 10 bases spanning the gap. This CDR3 region has 16 residues. CDR1 is SEHNR, CDR2 FQNEAQ, per germline (reference sequence). CDR3 DNA: TGTGCCAGCAGCTTAAATCCCGGGACAACTAATGAAAAACTGTTTTTT. It yields the protein CASSLNPGTTNEKLFF.

The chain combines TRBV5-1 with TRBJ2-7, with 7 bases lining up with TRBD1. The CDR3 loop spans 13 amino acids. Trimming removed 4 bases from V and 2 bases from J; junction bases left unmatched: 3. Germline values: CDR1 SGHRS, CDR2 YFSETQ. CDR3 loop: CASSPTGPYEQYF. The CDR3 DNA reads TGCGCCAGCAGCCCGACAGGGCCCTACGAGCAGTACTTC.

This clone has just one count. The chain employs TRBV3-1 (or the pseudogene TRBV3-2) and TRBJ2-7; 14 nucleotides line up with TRBD2. The V segment lost 1 base and the J segment 0 bases; nucleotides outside the gene matches: 8. The CDR3 is made up of 19 amino acids. Germline loops: CDR1 LGHDT, CDR2 YNNKEL (reference sequence). CDR3 in amino acids: CASSQGGLAGEPGSYEQYF. The CDR3 bases are TGTGCCAGCAGCCAAGGGGGACTAGCGGGAGAACCCGGCTCCTACGAGCAGTACTTC.

The chain combines TRBV3-1 (or the pseudogene TRBV3-2) with TRBJ1-1, with TRBD1 identical over 8 bases. After removal of 4 bases from V and 10 bases from J, the junction contained 8 bases not matched to a gene. This CDR3 region has 13 residues. Germline CDR1 reads LGHDT; CDR2 reads YNNKEL (reference sequence). CDR3 nucleotide sequence: TGTGCCAGCAGCCTCGGACAGGGAGCGGGAGCTTTCTTT. Translated: CASSLGQGAGAFF.

The J gene is TRBJ2-3, the V gene TRBV2, with TRBD1 matching 7 bases. This CDR3 region has 14 residues. V dropped 9 bases and J dropped 3; count of bases not matched to a gene: 9. Germline-derived CDR1 and CDR2 are SNHLY and FYNNEI. CDR3: CASRQGQRTDTQYF. CDR3 DNA sequence: TGTGCCAGTCGACAGGGACAAAGGACAGATACGCAGTATTTT.

V and J are TRBV5-8 and TRBJ1-2, with a weak D call TRBD1 (5 bases). The CDR3 sequence is 16 residues long. Trimming stripped 2 bases from V and 4 bases from J, with 18 bases between. The germline V gene has CDR1 SGHTS and CDR2 YDEGEE. CDR3 residues: CASSLYGLRAPYGYTF. The CDR3 nucleotides are TGTGCCAGCAGCTTATATGGTCTCAGGGCACCCTATGGCTACACCTTC.

The rearrangement joins TRBV2 to TRBJ1-5; TRBD1 agrees at 8 bases. Germline assignment: CDR1 SNHLY and CDR2 FYNNEI. Trimming took 4 bases from V and 7 from J; bases not matched to a gene: 6. This CDR3 has 14 amino acids. The chain's CDR3 is CASSAQGAGQPQHF. CDR3 nucleotide sequence: TGTGCCAGCAGTGCCCAGGGGGCTGGGCAGCCCCAGCATTTT.

The rearrangement uses TRBV18 and TRBJ2-5; a weak D match, TRBD1 (6 bases). The CDR3 runs 13 residues. V was shortened by 1 base and J by 5 bases, with 8 bases between the two germline ends. From germline, CDR1 is KGHSH and CDR2 LQKENI. The CDR3 region is CASSPQGVETQYF. CDR3 nucleotides: TGTGCCAGCTCACCACAGGGGGTCGAGACCCAGTACTTC.

The chain recombines TRBV2 with TRBJ2-7, with 10 nucleotides matching TRBD1. Germline CDR1 is SNHLY and CDR2 is FYNNEI. The junction had 6 bases not matched to a gene; V was cut back by 7 bases and J by 6 bases. This CDR3 spans 13 amino acids. The CDR3 sequence is CASNPGTGVEQYF. The CDR3, as DNA: TGTGCCAGCAATCCCGGGACAGGGGTCGAGCAGTACTTC.

J is TRBJ2-2 and V is TRBV5-1; 11 nucleotides agree with TRBD2. V was clipped by 3 bases and J by 8 bases; unmatched bases: 3. There are 14 residues in the CDR3. Germline assignment: CDR1 SGHRS and CDR2 YFSETQ. CDR3 amino acids: CASSSTSGKGELFF. The DNA of the CDR3 is TGCGCCAGCAGCTCGACTAGCGGGAAAGGGGAGCTGTTTTTT.